The 25 T cell receptor beta chains in this list originate from one sample, sequenced in a study of neurological immune-mediated disorders. TCRdb reprocessed the 5' RACE reads via MiXCR and lists one record per CDR3 protein. The sample has approximately 89,000 distinct CDR3 sequences, over 10% seen once. Time point indicated: longitudinal time-point 2. The sample taken for sequencing was PBMCs. These TCRs come from a female donor with HTLV-1-associated myelopathy (HAM/TSP).

This clonotype was recorded many times. This chain's CDR3 is CASSVNGVTNVLTF. The DNA for the CDR3 is TGTGCCAGCAGCGTTAATGGGGTTACCAACGTCCTGACTTTC. The rearrangement joins TRBV7-3 to TRBJ2-6; no reliable D call. Germline lookup yields CDR1 SGHTA and CDR2 FQGTGA. The CDR3 is 14 residues long. The V and J ends lost 5 bases and 8 bases respectively, with 13 bases between them.

This clonotype occurred many times. V and J are TRBV20-1 and TRBJ2-5; D is unresolved. Trimming took off 0 bases at V and 1 base at J, with 12 bases between the two ends. CDR1 DFQATT and CDR2 SNEGSKA come from the germline V gene (reference sequence). The CDR3 is 15 residues long. The CDR3 loop is CSARDRRVAQETQYF. DNA of the CDR3: TGCAGTGCTAGAGATCGACGGGTAGCCCAAGAGACCCAGTACTTC.

There are many counts of this clonotype. CDR3 in DNA: TGCAGTGCTAGACAGGTTTCGGACTATGGCTACACCTTC. The encoded protein is CSARQVSDYGYTF. The chain joins TRBV20-1 to TRBJ1-2; D is unresolved. CDR3 length: 13 amino acids. The V gene's germline CDR1 is DFQATT and CDR2 SNEGSKA (reference sequence). The germline V and J ends were trimmed by 2 bases and 3 bases, with 10 bases remaining between them.

In its sample, this clonotype was seen many times. This chain links TRBV5-6 with TRBJ1-4, with a weak D call TRBD1 (5 bases). CDR3 length: 15 residues. The germline V gene has CDR1 SGHDT and CDR2 YYEEEE. Deletions cut 0 bases from V and 6 bases from J, with 12 bases between. This CDR3 reads CASSLALLGDEKLFF. The CDR3 coding sequence is TGTGCCAGCAGCTTGGCCCTCCTAGGGGATGAAAAACTGTTTTTT.

This clonotype came up many times. The chain uses TRBV9 and TRBJ2-3; the D call may be TRBD1 or TRBD2 (5 bases each). The CDR3 spans 16 residues. Germline CDR1 reads SGDLS; CDR2 reads YYNGEE. With 4 bases removed from V and 3 bases from J, the gap between germline ends came to 18 bases. CDR3 region: CASSSGTGIDTDTQYF. CDR3 sequence (DNA): TGTGCCAGCAGCTCTGGGACGGGAATTGATACAGATACGCAGTATTTT.

This clonotype was counted at least ten times. The CDR3 loop is CASSFPGLAGTETQYF. CDR3 sequence (DNA): TGTGCCAGCAGTTTCCCCGGGTTGGCAGGGACGGAGACCCAGTACTTC. The chain is built from TRBV28 and TRBJ2-5; D is possibly TRBD1 or TRBD2 (5 bases each). CDR1 MDHEN and CDR2 SYDVKM come from the germline V gene. V shed 3 bases and J shed 5 bases, with 19 bases lying between them. There are 16 residues in the CDR3.

This clonotype was seen at least ten times. The chain employs TRBV4-1 and TRBJ2-5; TRBD1 is a possible D gene (5 bases). V was trimmed by 1 base and J by 3 bases, leaving 9 bases between them. Germline V CDR1 and CDR2: MGHRA, YSYEKL. The CDR3 has 14 residues. CDR3 sequence (DNA): TGCGCCAGCAGCCAAGGTGCAGGGAAAGAGACCCAGTACTTC. Protein product: CASSQGAGKETQYF.

This clonotype was recorded at least ten times. The gene calls are TRBV28 and TRBJ2-2, with 8 bases lining up with TRBD1. V was clipped by 5 bases and J by 4 bases; unmatched bases: 9. Germline CDR1 MDHEN, CDR2 SYDVKM. The CDR3 is made up of 16 amino acids. The CDR3 sequence: CASSTGQGVGTGELFF. As DNA, the CDR3 is TGTGCCAGCAGTACCGGACAGGGAGTAGGCACCGGGGAGCTGTTTTTT.

There are many counts of this clonotype. The V call is TRBV28, the J call TRBJ2-7; TRBD2 agrees at 8 bases. The germline CDR1 and CDR2 sequences are MDHEN and SYDVKM. J was trimmed by 5 bases and V by 5 bases; bases with no gene match: 14. This CDR3 is 16 amino acids long. DNA for the CDR3: TGTGCCAGCAGTCTCAATCGGGGGGGCCCGAGCGACGAGCAGTACTTC. This codes for CASSLNRGGPSDEQYF.

The genes are TRBV6-1 and TRBJ2-4; TRBD1 matches 8 bases. The V gene end was trimmed by 6 bases and the J gene end by 1 base; junction bases not matched to a gene: 5. This CDR3 contains 15 residues. Germline V gives CDR1 MNHNS, CDR2 SASEGT. This CDR3 is CASRTGEMAKNIQYF. CDR3 nucleotide sequence: TGTGCCAGCAGGACAGGGGAGATGGCCAAAAACATTCAGTACTTC.

The J gene is TRBJ2-3, the V gene TRBV4-2; TRBD2 agrees at 7 bases. CDR3 length equals 18 residues. CDR1 is LGHNA and CDR2 is YNFKEQ in the germline V gene. The V gene end was trimmed by 0 bases and the J gene end by 1 base; junction bases not matched to a gene: 10. Here the CDR3 reads CASSQDAGDLAGTDTQYF. The CDR3 coding sequence is TGTGCCAGCAGCCAAGATGCCGGGGACCTAGCGGGCACAGATACGCAGTATTTT.

This clonotype came up a few times. The J gene is TRBJ1-1, the V gene TRBV4-1; tentative D call: TRBD1 (6 bases). V dropped 6 bases and J dropped 2 bases, with 16 bases sitting between them. The CDR3 runs 15 residues. The germline V gene encodes CDR1 MGHRA and CDR2 YSYEKL. DNA of the CDR3: TGCGCCAGCAGGGGGACATCCTCGTATAACACTGAAGCTTTCTTT. This translates into CASRGTSSYNTEAFF.

With regard to this clonotype: A much larger clone is a single base away; this may be a read error. CDR3 bases: TGCGCCAACAGCCAAGTTGCGGGGATGCAGTATTTT. This sequence encodes CANSQVAGMQYF. The rearrangement joins TRBV4-1 to TRBJ2-3; D is possibly TRBD2 (6 bases). Per the germline V gene, CDR1 is MGHRA and CDR2 is YSYEKL. The CDR3 has 12 residues.

This clonotype appeared many times. Here the CDR3 DNA reads TGCGCCAGCAGCTTGGGACTAACGAGCGAGCAGTACTTC. It yields the protein CASSLGLTSEQYF. The gene calls are TRBV5-1 and TRBJ2-7, with D perhaps matching TRBD2 (5 bases). The CDR3 contains 13 residues. V was cut by 0 bases and J by 6 bases, with 10 bases left in between. Germline values: CDR1 SGHRS, CDR2 YFSETQ.

A remark on this clonotype: This may stem from a read error, because a much larger clone lies one nucleotide away. The chain has TRBV14 and TRBJ2-5; weak D call: TRBD1 (5 bases). The germline CDR1 and CDR2 sequences are SGHDN and FVKESK. CDR3 length equals 14 residues. The CDR3 DNA follows: TGTGCCAGCAGCTTGAGTCCAGGGCCGGAGATCCAGTACTTC. Its protein product is CASSLSPGPEIQYF.

This clonotype was observed many times. The chain recombines TRBV7-8 with TRBJ1-3; possible D gene TRBD1, 6 bases. Germline V gene data show CDR1 as SGHVS and CDR2 as FQNEAQ. The CDR3 sequence is 14 residues long. The V gene lost 1 base and the J gene lost 4 bases, with 8 bases spanning the gap. For the CDR3, the DNA is TGTGCCAGCAGCTTAGAACAGGGAGGAAACACCATATATTTT. It translates to CASSLEQGGNTIYF.

The chain joins TRBV18 to TRBJ1-5, with D tentatively TRBD1 (5 bases). V was clipped by 4 bases and J by 0 bases, with 10 bases between them. Germline V gene lookup returns CDR1 KGHSH and CDR2 LQKENI. The length of the CDR3 is 15 residues. The CDR3 DNA reads TGTGCCAGCTCACGGGACGTATATAGCAATCAGCCCCAGCATTTT. Its translation: CASSRDVYSNQPQHF.

Many counts were recorded for this clonotype. The chain has TRBV14 and TRBJ2-5, with 14 bases identical to TRBD2. CDR1 SGHDN and CDR2 FVKESK come from the germline V gene. J gave up 1 base and V 4 bases, and 5 bases lay outside the gene matches. This CDR3 has 17 residues. The CDR3 bases are TGTGCCAGCAGCCCCCCAGGACTAGCGGGGGGCCAAGAGACCCAGTACTTC. The encoded protein is CASSPPGLAGGQETQYF.

This clonotype was found many times. The J gene is TRBJ1-2, the V gene TRBV5-1; TRBD1 aligns across 8 bases. This CDR3 is built from 15 residues. In germline, CDR1 is SGHRS, CDR2 YFSETQ. Trimming cost V 0 bases and J 8 bases; bases outside gene matches: 9. DNA of the CDR3: TGCGCCAGCAGCTTGGATATGCGGACAGGGCCAGGCTACACCTTC. This encodes CASSLDMRTGPGYTF.

Ten or more counts support this clonotype. The J gene is TRBJ2-5, the V gene TRBV5-5; D is unresolved. Germline CDR1 SGHKS, CDR2 YYEKEE (reference sequence). The CDR3 spans 14 residues. V lost 0 bases and J 1 base, leaving 7 bases between the germline ends. CDR3 sequence: CASSLEPSQETQYF. The CDR3, as DNA: TGTGCCAGCAGCTTGGAACCGAGCCAAGAGACCCAGTACTTC. Together with reference TRBV5-5 and TRBJ2-5, the CDR3 gives the full variable domain: DAGVTQSPTHLIKTRGQQVTLRCSPISGHKSVSWYQQVLGQGPQFIFQYYEKEERGRGNFPDRFSARQFPNYSSELNVNALLLGDSALYLCASSLEPSQETQYFGPGTRLLVL.

The chain joins TRBV5-1 to TRBJ2-1; 7 nucleotides agree with TRBD2. In germline, CDR1 is SGHRS, CDR2 YFSETQ. The CDR3 runs to 16 residues. Germline trimming cut 7 bases from V and 3 bases from J; bases unmatched to any gene: 13. The CDR3 region is CASSPMGTTDYNEQFF. CDR3 bases: TGCGCCAGCTCACCGATGGGGACTACCGACTACAATGAGCAGTTCTTC.

The chain joins TRBV12-3 or TRBV12-4 to TRBJ2-1; 8 bases agree with TRBD1. The length of the CDR3 is 12 residues. The V gene end was trimmed by 5 bases and the J gene end by 12 bases; junction bases not matched to a gene: 6. CDR3 sequence (DNA): TGTGCCAGCAGTCCTGGACAGGGCGTGCAGTTCTTC. This translates into CASSPGQGVQFF.

At least ten counts were recorded for this clonotype. The chain carries TRBV7-9 and TRBJ1-2; D gene unclear. V was clipped by 5 bases and J by 0 bases, with 10 bases between them. Germline V gene sequence: CDR1 SEHNR, CDR2 FQNEAQ (reference sequence). The CDR3 is 14 amino acids. DNA for the CDR3: TGTGCCAGCAGCCCCATGACTGCTAACTATGGCTACACCTTC. It specifies CASSPMTANYGYTF.

In this sample, this clonotype turned up many times. The chain links TRBV5-1 to TRBJ2-1; 7 bases match TRBD1. The J segment lost 2 bases and the V segment lost 4 bases, leaving 6 bases of the junction unmatched. Germline lookup yields CDR1 SGHRS and CDR2 YFSETQ. The CDR3 is 15 amino acids. As DNA, the CDR3 is TGCGCCAGCAGCATAGGGACAGCTACCTACAATGAGCAGTTCTTC. Translated, it gives CASSIGTATYNEQFF.

This clonotype was seen many times. This sequence joins TRBV29-1 and TRBJ2-7; possible D gene TRBD2, 6 bases. The germline V gene encodes CDR1 SQVTM and CDR2 ANQGSEA. Deletions cut 4 bases from V and 3 bases from J, with 13 bases between. The CDR3 is made up of 13 amino acids. Written as DNA, the CDR3 is TGCAGCGTTGGCTTAGCGGCGGGCTACGAGCAGTACTTC. Its protein is CSVGLAAGYEQYF.